What follows is one T cell receptor beta chain and its context. Researchers prepared the TRB cDNA libraries using 5' RACE with UMI labels. TCRdb reworked the 5' RACE reads into one entry per CDR3 protein, no DNA. The repertoire shows about 130,000 distinct CDR3 sequences; the top ten hold just under 0.5%. The entry originates in a study of CXCR3-negative and CXCR3-positive naive CD8 T cells. CDR3 size: 15 residues. Germline CDR1 and CDR2: SGHVS and FNYEAQ. The clonotype comes from a human donor in good health. Some clones in this sample may be carry-over from other donors' samples. V usage is TRBV7-6 and J usage is TRBJ2-1. Sample: naive CXCR3- CD8+ T cells from blood. Subset here: CD45RO-CCR7+CD27+CD95- naive CD8+ T cells lacking CXCR3 (TNR3-). CDR3 protein: CASSFLTQGSNEQFF.